The 2 T cell receptor beta chains given below trace back to one sample, sequenced in a study of T cell changes during pregnancy in multiple sclerosis. Profiling relied on immunoSEQ multiplex PCR, and the TCRdb table lists in-frame clones only, not all of them. The sample carries about 55,000 clones, more than 80% recorded once. The source was CD4+ T cells from peripheral blood mononuclear cells, collected in the first trimester of pregnancy. Receptors originate from a female donor with multiple sclerosis, enrolled in a pregnancy study.

The chain has TRBV7-2 and TRBJ1-5; TRBD1 might be the D (5 bases). The CDR3 covers 15 residues. V was shortened by 1 base and J by 1 base, with 8 bases between the two germline ends. Germline-derived CDR1 and CDR2 are SGHTA and FQGNSA. The CDR3 DNA reads as TGTGCCAGCAGCTTAGATAGGGGAAGCAATCAGCCCCAGCATTTT. This gives the protein CASSLDRGSNQPQHF.

This chain connects TRBV5-1 to TRBJ1-2; D remains unclear. Trimming stripped 4 bases from V and 5 bases from J, with 15 bases between. There are 14 residues in the CDR3. From germline, CDR1 is SGHRS and CDR2 YFSETQ. CDR3 coding DNA: TGCGCCAGCAGCCTGATCGTCAGTTCTTATGGCTACACCTTC. Its translation: CASSLIVSSYGYTF. The full variable domain, rest sourced from reference TRBV5-1 and TRBJ1-2, is KAGVTQTPRYLIKTRGQQVTLSCSPISGHRSVSWYQQTPGQGLQFLFEYFSETQRNKGNFPGRFSGRQFSNSRSEMNVSTLELGDSALYLCASSLIVSSYGYTFGSGTRLTVV.